This section outlines one T cell receptor beta chain sequence together with its context. Antigen: not known. The entry originates in a study of stem cell transplantation in POMP-related autoinflammatory disease. The assay was immunoSEQ multiplex PCR, and TCRdb's table has in-frame clones only and misses some. The data show about 1,400 clones, roughly 81% seen once. The CDR3 loop spans 15 amino acids. Germline V lookup: CDR1 SNHLY, CDR2 FYNNEI. The germline V and J ends were trimmed by 6 bases and 0 bases, with 12 bases remaining between them. Regarding the study as a whole: In patients with PRAID, every analyzed T-cell subset tended to show lower diversity and higher clonality.

The chain carries TRBV2 and TRBJ1-3; D perhaps matches TRBD1 (6 bases). This TCR came from a human donor in good health. The sequenced sample consisted of Tregs from PBMCs. The CDR3 protein is CASSSGQISGNTIYF. The DNA of the CDR3 is TGTGCCAGCAGCTCCGGACAGATCTCTGGAAACACCATATATTTT.